The rows below give T cell receptor beta chains drawn from one sample of a study of T cell responses to AZD1222 COVID-19 vaccine. Assay used: immunoSEQ multiplex PCR; TCRdb lists only in-frame clones, some missing. The sample comprises 150,000 to 200,000 clones, approximately 92% of which are singletons, and about 3% rests with the top ten. Sequencing used peripheral blood, obtained on day 0 of AZD1222 vaccination. The receptors here all came from an adult in good health. Each CDR3 is given with its conserved first and last residue. Each record gives: CDR3 DNA, CDR3 protein, V gene, J gene, clone size, D gene. D genes are given only for firm matches. A row's size may be missing; if present it is once, few, many or a size class.

DNA: TGTGCCATCAGTGAGGACAGACGAAATGAAAAACTGTTTTTT
CDR3: CAISEDRRNEKLFF
V: TRBV10-3
J: TRBJ1-4
size: -
D: -

DNA: TGTGCCAGCAGTTACGGACAGGGGGTCACAGATACGCAGTATTTT
CDR3: CASSYGQGVTDTQYF
V: TRBV6-5
J: TRBJ2-3
size: -
D: TRBD1

DNA: TGCGCCAGCAGCCTTCAAGCGGGAGGTGCCTACGAGCAGTACTTC
CDR3: CASSLQAGGAYEQYF
V: TRBV5-1
J: TRBJ2-7
size: once
D: TRBD2

DNA: TGTGCCAGCAGTGAAGCTCGTCCGGCGCGGGGATCAGGCTACACCTTC
CDR3: CASSEARPARGSGYTF
V: TRBV6-1
J: TRBJ1-2
size: -
D: -

DNA: TGTGCCAGCAGCTCCCGGGGGCCTGAAGCTTTCTTT
CDR3: CASSSRGPEAFF
V: TRBV7-9
J: TRBJ1-1
size: -
D: -

DNA: TGCGCCAGCAGCCAAGATTGGAGCAATCAGCCCCAGCATTTT
CDR3: CASSQDWSNQPQHF
V: TRBV4-1
J: TRBJ1-5
size: few
D: -

DNA: TGTGCCAGCAGCCGATTCCGGGACAGGAACACCGGGGAGCTGTTTTTT
CDR3: CASSRFRDRNTGELFF
V: TRBV5-8
J: TRBJ2-2
size: -
D: TRBD1

DNA: TGTGCCAGCAGGATGATCGACAGGGCCGGGGAGCTGTTTTTT
CDR3: CASRMIDRAGELFF
V: TRBV27
J: TRBJ2-2
size: -
D: TRBD1

DNA: TGTGCCAGCTCCTGGACCGAGTTAGCTAACTATGGCTACACCTTC
CDR3: CASSWTELANYGYTF
V: TRBV6-5
J: TRBJ1-2
size: -
D: -

DNA: TGTGCCAGCAGCCCTGACGGTAGGCCTGGCTACACCTTC
CDR3: CASSPDGRPGYTF
V: TRBV6-6
J: TRBJ1-2
size: -
D: -

DNA: TGTGCCAGCAGCTTAGGGAGGACAGGTGCCTACGAGCAGTACTTC
CDR3: CASSLGRTGAYEQYF
V: TRBV11-2
J: TRBJ2-7
size: once
D: TRBD1

DNA: TGCGCCAGCAGCTTGTTCGAAGGGCGGCAAGAGACCCAGTACTTC
CDR3: CASSLFEGRQETQYF
V: TRBV5-1
J: TRBJ2-5
size: -
D: -

DNA: TGCAGCGTTCGGGGACTAGCGGGAGGTACCGCATCCTACGAGCAGTACTTC
CDR3: CSVRGLAGGTASYEQYF
V: TRBV29-1
J: TRBJ2-7
size: -
D: TRBD2

DNA: TGTGCCACCAGTGACCCTGACAGCCGCAATCAGCCCCAGCATTTT
CDR3: CATSDPDSRNQPQHF
V: TRBV24-1
J: TRBJ1-5
size: -
D: -

DNA: TGTGCCAGCAGCCCCTCGGGTGTTGGGGAGACCCAGTACTTC
CDR3: CASSPSGVGETQYF
V: TRBV3-1/TRBV3-2
J: TRBJ2-5
size: once
D: -

DNA: TGCGCCAGCAGCTTGGCCCAGGGGGAGTCAGGAAACACCATATATTTT
CDR3: CASSLAQGESGNTIYF
V: TRBV5-1
J: TRBJ1-3
size: -
D: TRBD1